These 14 T cell receptor beta chains came from one sample sequenced in a study of cytomegalovirus exposure and HLA in healthy donors. The primer mix had 60 Vbeta and 13 Jbeta primers. Some clones are missing from TCRdb's copy, which holds only in-frame ones; the method was immunoSEQ multiplex PCR. Of 150,000 to 200,000 clones listed, roughly 80% are singletons. The specimen was PBMCs. The receptors shown here come from a man aged 40-50 years in good health and CMV-seropositive.

The DNA for the CDR3 is TGCGCCAGCAGTCCCGACGGAGGGGATGAAAAACTGTTTTTT. It specifies CASSPDGGDEKLFF. The chain joins TRBV4-3 to TRBJ1-4, with a possible D match to TRBD1 (5 bases). The germline V gene encodes CDR1 LGHNA and CDR2 YSLEER. V was shortened by 6 bases and J by 6 bases, with 14 bases between the two germline ends. CDR3 size: 14 residues.

The chain employs TRBV5-1 and TRBJ2-1, with 7 bases fitting TRBD2. V lost 1 base and J lost 2; bases outside the gene matches: 3. The CDR3 runs 15 residues. The germline CDR1 and CDR2 sequences are SGHRS and YFSETQ. The CDR3 DNA reads as TGCGCCAGCAGCTTGTATGCGGGGGCCTACAATGAGCAGTTCTTC. Protein: CASSLYAGAYNEQFF.

This chain uses TRBV6-6 with TRBJ1-6; 11 bases line up with TRBD1. V lost 11 bases to trimming and J lost 9 bases; unmatched junction nucleotides: 3. From germline, CDR1 is MNHNY and CDR2 SVGAGI (reference sequence). There are 12 residues in the CDR3. The CDR3 region is CAAGQGASPLHF. The CDR3, as DNA: TGTGCCGCCGGACAGGGGGCTTCACCCCTCCACTTT.

The V gene is TRBV19, the J gene TRBJ1-2, with TRBD1 matching over 9 bases. V lost 3 bases to trimming and J lost 4 bases; unmatched junction nucleotides: 9. Per germline, CDR1 LNHDA and CDR2 SQIVND (reference sequence). This CDR3 region has 16 residues. CDR3 DNA: TGTGCCAGTAGTATCCCGGGACAGGGAAGAAGCTATGGCTACACCTTC. Its protein is CASSIPGQGRSYGYTF.

Points on this clone: The sample carries other DNA sequences with the same CDR3. CDR3 amino acids: CASSPTGDTQYF. DNA for the CDR3: TGTGCCAGCTCGCCTACAGGGGATACGCAGTATTTT. The chain has TRBV18 and TRBJ2-3; TRBD1 might be the D (6 bases). The V gene's germline CDR1 is KGHSH and CDR2 LQKENI. The CDR3 length is 12 residues. V dropped 6 bases and J dropped 6 bases, with 10 bases sitting between them.

This clone was seen only once. The chain joins TRBV19 to TRBJ1-5; TRBD1 matches at 7 bases. Germline CDR1 LNHDA, CDR2 SQIVND (reference sequence). After removal of 4 bases from V and 2 bases from J, the junction contained 8 bases not matched to a gene. This CDR3 is 16 amino acids long. This chain's CDR3 is CASSTQGGSGNQPQHF. The CDR3 region has the DNA TGTGCCAGTAGTACACAAGGGGGCAGTGGCAATCAGCCCCAGCATTTT.

The chain combines TRBV30 with TRBJ2-7, with a tentative D call TRBD1 (6 bases). The CDR3 runs to 11 residues. The V and J ends lost 8 bases and 4 bases respectively, with 12 bases between them. Germline V CDR1 and CDR2: GTSNPN, SVGIG (reference sequence). CDR3 protein: CASKGGYEQYF. CDR3 bases: TGTGCCAGTAAAGGGGGTTACGAGCAGTACTTC.

This clone was observed once. V and J are TRBV5-8 and TRBJ2-3, with D possibly being TRBD2 (5 bases). Germline CDR1 SGHTS, CDR2 YDEGEE. The CDR3 covers 14 residues. Trimming removed 2 bases at V and 1 base at J, with 8 bases between. The CDR3 nucleotides are TGTGCCAGCAGCTTCGGTAGCGGCACAGATACGCAGTATTTT. Its translation is CASSFGSGTDTQYF. The full variable domain, rest sourced from reference TRBV5-8 and TRBJ2-3, is EAGVTQSPTHLIKTRGQQATLRCSPISGHTSVYWYQQALGLGLQFLLWYDEGEERNRGNFPPRFSGRQFPNYSSELNVNALELEDSALYLCASSFGSGTDTQYFGPGTRLTVL.

V gene TRBV6-6 combines with J gene TRBJ1-2; tentative D call: TRBD1 (5 bases). The germline V gene encodes CDR1 MNHNY and CDR2 SVGAGI (reference sequence). Trimming stripped 6 bases from V and 6 bases from J, with 20 bases between. The CDR3 is made up of 15 amino acids. This chain's CDR3 is CASRGTRTFFDGYTF. As DNA, the CDR3 is TGTGCCAGCAGGGGCACGCGGACATTTTTTGATGGCTACACCTTC.

CDR3 sequence: CASSVAAGGQDTQYF. As DNA, the CDR3 is TGTGCCAGCAGCGTAGCAGCGGGGGGGCAAGATACGCAGTATTTT. This rearrangement joins TRBV9 to TRBJ2-3, with 10 nucleotides matching TRBD2. The CDR3 is 15 residues long. The V segment lost 0 bases and the J segment 5 bases; nucleotides outside the gene matches: 3. The germline V gene encodes CDR1 SGDLS and CDR2 YYNGEE. The full variable domain, its missing parts supplied by reference TRBV9 and TRBJ2-3, is DSGVTQTPKHLITATGQRVTLRCSPRSGDLSVYWYQQSLDQGLQFLIQYYNGEERAKGNILERFSAQQFPDLHSELNLSSLELGDSALYFCASSVAAGGQDTQYFGPGTRLTVL.

The CDR3 is CASIGQANYGYTF. CDR3 coding DNA: TGTGCCAGCATCGGACAGGCTAACTATGGCTACACCTTC. The chain couples TRBV6-1 to TRBJ1-2, with TRBD1 matching over 7 bases. This CDR3 region has 13 residues. V lost 7 bases and J lost 0; bases outside the gene matches: 2. Germline CDR1 is MNHNS and CDR2 is SASEGT.

V is TRBV6-5 and J is TRBJ1-2; 7 bases agree with TRBD1. Germline V gene sequence: CDR1 MNHEY, CDR2 SVGAGI. The CDR3 covers 13 residues. Trimming took 2 bases from V and 7 from J; bases not matched to a gene: 4. The CDR3 DNA follows: TGTGCCAGCAGTTACGACAGGGTGGTTGGCTACACCTTC. This translates into CASSYDRVVGYTF.

This clone occurred once. The chain is built from TRBV7-3 and TRBJ2-1, with 12 nucleotides matching TRBD2. In germline, CDR1 is SGHTA, CDR2 FQGTGA. Trimming cost V 6 bases and J 10 bases; bases outside gene matches: 4. This CDR3 is built from 13 residues. CDR3 DNA sequence: TGTGCCAGCAGGAGGACTAGCGGGGAGGAGCAGTTCTTC. Protein product: CASRRTSGEEQFF.

The chain is built from TRBV11-2 and TRBJ1-5; D is possibly TRBD1 (6 bases). Trimming stripped 1 base from V and 1 base from J, with 8 bases between. Germline V lookup: CDR1 SGHAT, CDR2 FQNNGV. The CDR3 covers 15 residues. The CDR3 protein is CASSLGTVSNQPQHF. The CDR3 DNA reads TGTGCCAGCAGCTTAGGGACAGTGAGCAATCAGCCCCAGCATTTT.